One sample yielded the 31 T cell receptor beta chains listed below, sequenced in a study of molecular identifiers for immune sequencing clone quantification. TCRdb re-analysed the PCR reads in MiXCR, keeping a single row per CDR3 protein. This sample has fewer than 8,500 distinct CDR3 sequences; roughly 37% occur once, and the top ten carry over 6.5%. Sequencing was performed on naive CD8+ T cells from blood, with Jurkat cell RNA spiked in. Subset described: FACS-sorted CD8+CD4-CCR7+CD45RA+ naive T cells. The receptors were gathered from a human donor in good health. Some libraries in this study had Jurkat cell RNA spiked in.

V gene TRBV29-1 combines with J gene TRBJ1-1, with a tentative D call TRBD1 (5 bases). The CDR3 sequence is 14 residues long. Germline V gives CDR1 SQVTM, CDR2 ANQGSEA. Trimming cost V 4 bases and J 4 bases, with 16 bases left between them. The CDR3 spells CSVAGLGWSTEAFF. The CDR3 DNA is TGCAGCGTTGCGGGACTGGGTTGGAGCACTGAAGCTTTCTTT. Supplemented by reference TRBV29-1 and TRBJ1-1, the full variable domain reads SAVISQKPSRDICQRGTSLTIQCQVDSQVTMMFWYRQQPGQSLTLIATANQGSEATYESGFVIDKFPISRPNLTFSTLTVSNMSPEDSSIYLCSVAGLGWSTEAFFGQGTRLTVV.

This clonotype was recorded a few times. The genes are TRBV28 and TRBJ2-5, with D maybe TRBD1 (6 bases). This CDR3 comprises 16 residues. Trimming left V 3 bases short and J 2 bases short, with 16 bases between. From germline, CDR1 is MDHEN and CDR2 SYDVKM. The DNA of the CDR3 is TGTGCCAGCAGTTTCATCCTACAGGGTTGGCAAGAGACCCAGTACTTC. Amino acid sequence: CASSFILQGWQETQYF.

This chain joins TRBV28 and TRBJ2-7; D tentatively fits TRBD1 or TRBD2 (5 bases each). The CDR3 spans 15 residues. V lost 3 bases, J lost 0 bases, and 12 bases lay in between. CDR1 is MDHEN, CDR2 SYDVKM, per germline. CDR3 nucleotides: TGTGCCAGCAGTTTCATGATTGGGGGCTCCTACGAGCAGTACTTC. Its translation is CASSFMIGGSYEQYF.

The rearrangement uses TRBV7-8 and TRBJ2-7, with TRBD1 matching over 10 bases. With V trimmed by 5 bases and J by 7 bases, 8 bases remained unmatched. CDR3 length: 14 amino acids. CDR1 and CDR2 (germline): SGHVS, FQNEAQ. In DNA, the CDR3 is TGTGCCAGCAGCCTCCGACAGGGGGCTCGAGAGCAGTACTTC. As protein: CASSLRQGAREQYF.

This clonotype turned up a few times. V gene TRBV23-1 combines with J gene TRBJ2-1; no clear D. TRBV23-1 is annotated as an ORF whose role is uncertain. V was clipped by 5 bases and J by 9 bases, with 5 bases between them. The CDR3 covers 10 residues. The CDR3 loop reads CASSGCEQFF. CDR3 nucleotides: TGCGCCAGCAGTGGATGTGAGCAGTTCTTC.

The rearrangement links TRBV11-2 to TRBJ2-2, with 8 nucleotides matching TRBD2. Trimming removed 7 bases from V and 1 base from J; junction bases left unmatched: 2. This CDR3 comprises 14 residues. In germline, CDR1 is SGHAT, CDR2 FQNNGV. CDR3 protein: CASILAGNTGELFF. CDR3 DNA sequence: TGTGCCAGCATCCTAGCGGGGAACACCGGGGAGCTGTTTTTT.

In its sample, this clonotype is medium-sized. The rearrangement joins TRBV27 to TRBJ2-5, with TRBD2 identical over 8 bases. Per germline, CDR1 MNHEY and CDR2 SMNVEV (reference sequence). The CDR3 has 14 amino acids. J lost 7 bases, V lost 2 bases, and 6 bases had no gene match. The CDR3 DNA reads TGTGCCAGCAGTTTAACCGGGAGGGCCCCGACCCAGTACTTC. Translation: CASSLTGRAPTQYF.

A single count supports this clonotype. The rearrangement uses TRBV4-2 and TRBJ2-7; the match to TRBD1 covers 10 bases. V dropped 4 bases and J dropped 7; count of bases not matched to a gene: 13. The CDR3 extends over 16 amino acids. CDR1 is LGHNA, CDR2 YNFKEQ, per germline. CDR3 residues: CASSPSVGDRGQEQYF. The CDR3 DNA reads TGTGCCAGCAGCCCGTCGGTTGGGGACAGGGGTCAAGAGCAGTACTTC.

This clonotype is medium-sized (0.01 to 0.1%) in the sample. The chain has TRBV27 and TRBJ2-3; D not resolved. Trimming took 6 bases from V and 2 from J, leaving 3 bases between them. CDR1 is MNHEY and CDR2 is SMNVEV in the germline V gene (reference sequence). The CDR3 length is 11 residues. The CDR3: CASRTTDTQYF. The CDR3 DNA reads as TGTGCCAGCAGGACCACAGATACGCAGTATTTT.

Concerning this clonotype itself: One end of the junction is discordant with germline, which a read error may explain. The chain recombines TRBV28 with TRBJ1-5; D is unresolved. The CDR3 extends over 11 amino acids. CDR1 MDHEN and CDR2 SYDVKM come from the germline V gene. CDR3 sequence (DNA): TGTGCCAGCAGATCACGGGCGCCCCAGCATTTC. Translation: CASRSRAPQHF.

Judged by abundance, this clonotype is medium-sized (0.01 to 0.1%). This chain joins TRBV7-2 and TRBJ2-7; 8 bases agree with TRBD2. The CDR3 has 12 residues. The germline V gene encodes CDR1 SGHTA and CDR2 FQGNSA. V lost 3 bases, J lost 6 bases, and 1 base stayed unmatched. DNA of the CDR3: TGTGCCAGCAGCTTCGGGGGGGGCGAGCAGTACTTC. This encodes CASSFGGGEQYF.

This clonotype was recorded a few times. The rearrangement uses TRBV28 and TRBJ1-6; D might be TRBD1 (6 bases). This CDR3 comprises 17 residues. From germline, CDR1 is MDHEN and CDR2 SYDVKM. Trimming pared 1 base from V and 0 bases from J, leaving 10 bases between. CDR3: CASSLLGGSSYNSPLHF. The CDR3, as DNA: TGTGCCAGCAGTTTATTAGGGGGAAGCTCCTATAATTCACCCCTCCACTTT.

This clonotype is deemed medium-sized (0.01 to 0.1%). The CDR3, as DNA: TGTGCCAGCAGCTTATTTTTCTACCAGTCGGACCTCACAGATACGCAGTATTTT. Protein product: CASSLFFYQSDLTDTQYF. The chain employs TRBV7-2 and TRBJ2-3; the D is unclear. V was shortened by 2 bases and J by 2 bases, with 20 bases between the two germline ends. The germline V gene encodes CDR1 SGHTA and CDR2 FQGNSA. The CDR3 is 18 amino acids.

The DNA for the CDR3 is TGTGCCAGTAGTATGGCGAGACAGGGCGTTCTCGTCTTAACTAATGAAAAACTGTTTTTT. The encoded protein is CASSMARQGVLVLTNEKLFF. This sequence joins TRBV19 and TRBJ1-4; 7 bases map to TRBD1. V dropped 3 bases and J dropped 1; count of bases not matched to a gene: 17. The CDR3 contains 20 residues. Germline V gene lookup returns CDR1 LNHDA and CDR2 SQIVND (reference sequence).

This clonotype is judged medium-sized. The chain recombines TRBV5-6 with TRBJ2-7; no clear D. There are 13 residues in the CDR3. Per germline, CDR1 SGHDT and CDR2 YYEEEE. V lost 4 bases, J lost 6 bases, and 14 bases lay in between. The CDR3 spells CASSLGSPGEQYF. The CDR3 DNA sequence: TGTGCCAGCAGCCTCGGATCTCCGGGCGAGCAGTACTTC.

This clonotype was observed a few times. CDR3 residues: CASSSWAFGGPLSYEQYF. The CDR3 bases are TGTGCCAGCAGTTCTTGGGCTTTTGGAGGCCCTCTCTCCTACGAGCAGTACTTC. The V and J genes are TRBV27 and TRBJ2-7; TRBD2 might be the D (5 bases). V was pared by 4 bases and J by 0 bases, with 22 bases between. Germline assignment: CDR1 MNHEY and CDR2 SMNVEV (reference sequence). This CDR3 is 18 amino acids long.

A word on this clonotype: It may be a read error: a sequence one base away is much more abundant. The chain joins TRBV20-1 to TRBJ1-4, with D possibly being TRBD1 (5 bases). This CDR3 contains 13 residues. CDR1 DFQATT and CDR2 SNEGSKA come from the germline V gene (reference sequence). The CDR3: CSVLQGEASQLVF. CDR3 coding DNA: TGCAGTGTGTTGCAGGGTGAGGCGAGTCAACTGGTTTTT.

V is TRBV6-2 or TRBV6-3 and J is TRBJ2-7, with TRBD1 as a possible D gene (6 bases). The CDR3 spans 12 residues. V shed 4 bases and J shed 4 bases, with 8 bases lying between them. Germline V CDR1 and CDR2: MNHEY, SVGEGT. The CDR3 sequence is CASSFGQYEQYF. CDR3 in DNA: TGTGCCAGCAGTTTCGGACAGTACGAGCAGTACTTC.

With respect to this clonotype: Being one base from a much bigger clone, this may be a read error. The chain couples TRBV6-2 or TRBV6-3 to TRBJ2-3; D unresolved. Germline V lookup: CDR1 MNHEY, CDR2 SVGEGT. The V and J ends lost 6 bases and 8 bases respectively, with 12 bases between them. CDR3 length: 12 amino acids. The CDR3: CASRPTQGTQYF. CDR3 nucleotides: TGTGCCAGCAGACCCACTCAAGGTACGCAGTATTTT.

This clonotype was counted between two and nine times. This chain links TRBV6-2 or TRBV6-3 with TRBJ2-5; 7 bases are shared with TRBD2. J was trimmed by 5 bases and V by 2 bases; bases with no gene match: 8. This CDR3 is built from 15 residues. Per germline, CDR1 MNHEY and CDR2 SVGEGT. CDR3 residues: CASSYVAGAGETQYF. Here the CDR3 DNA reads TGTGCCAGCAGTTACGTTGCGGGAGCGGGGGAGACCCAGTACTTC.

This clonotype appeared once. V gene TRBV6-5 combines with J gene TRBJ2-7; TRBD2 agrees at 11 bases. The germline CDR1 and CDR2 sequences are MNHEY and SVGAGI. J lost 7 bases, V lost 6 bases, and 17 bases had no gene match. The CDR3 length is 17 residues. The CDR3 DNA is TGTGCCAGCAGCCGCACTAGCGGGAGCTCCGACGCATGGGAGCAGTACTTC. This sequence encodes CASSRTSGSSDAWEQYF.

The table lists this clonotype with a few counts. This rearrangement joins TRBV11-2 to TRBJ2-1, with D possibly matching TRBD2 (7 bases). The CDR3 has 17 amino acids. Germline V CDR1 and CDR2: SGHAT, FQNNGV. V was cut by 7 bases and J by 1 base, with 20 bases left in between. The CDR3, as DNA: TGTGCCAGCACCTACTTGTTCGAGGGGGGGTCCTACAATGAGCAGTTCTTC. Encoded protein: CASTYLFEGGSYNEQFF.

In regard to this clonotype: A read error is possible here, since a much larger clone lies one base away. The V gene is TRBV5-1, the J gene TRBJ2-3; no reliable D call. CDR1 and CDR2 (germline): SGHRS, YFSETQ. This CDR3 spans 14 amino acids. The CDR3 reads CASADPGVTETQYF. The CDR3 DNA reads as TGCGCCAGCGCCGACCCCGGTGTCACAGAAACGCAGTATTTT. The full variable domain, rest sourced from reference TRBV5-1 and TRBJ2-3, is KAGVTQTPRYLIKTRGQQVTLSCSPISGHRSVSWYQQTPGQGLQFLFEYFSETQRNKGNFPGRFSGRQFSNSRSEMNVSTLELGDSALYLCASADPGVTETQYFGPGTRLTVL.

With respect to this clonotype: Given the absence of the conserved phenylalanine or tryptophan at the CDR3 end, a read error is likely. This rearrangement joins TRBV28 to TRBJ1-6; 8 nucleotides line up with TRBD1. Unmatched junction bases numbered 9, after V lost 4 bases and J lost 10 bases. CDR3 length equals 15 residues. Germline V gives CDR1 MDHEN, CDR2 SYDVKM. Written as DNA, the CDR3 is TGTGCCAGCAGTTCCCTCCGGGACAGGTTGTCACCCCTCCACATT. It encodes CASSSLRDRLSPLHI.

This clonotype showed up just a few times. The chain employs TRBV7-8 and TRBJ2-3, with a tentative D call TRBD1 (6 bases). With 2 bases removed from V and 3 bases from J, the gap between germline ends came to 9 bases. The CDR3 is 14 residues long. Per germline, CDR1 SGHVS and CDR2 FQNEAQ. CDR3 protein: CASSLLGQTDTQYF. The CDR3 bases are TGTGCCAGCAGCTTATTAGGACAGACAGATACGCAGTATTTT.

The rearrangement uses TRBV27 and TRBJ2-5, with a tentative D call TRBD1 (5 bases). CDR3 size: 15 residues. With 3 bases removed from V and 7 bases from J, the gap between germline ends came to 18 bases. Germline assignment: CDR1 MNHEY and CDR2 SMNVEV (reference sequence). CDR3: CASSLLRARVATQYF. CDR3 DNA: TGTGCCAGCAGTTTGCTCCGGGCCAGGGTAGCGACCCAGTACTTC.

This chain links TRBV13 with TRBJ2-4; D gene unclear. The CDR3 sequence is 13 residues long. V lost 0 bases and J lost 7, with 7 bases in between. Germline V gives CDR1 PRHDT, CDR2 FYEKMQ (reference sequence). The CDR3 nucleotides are TGTGCCAGCAGCTTAGGCGGAAGTAACATTCAGTACTTC. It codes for CASSLGGSNIQYF.

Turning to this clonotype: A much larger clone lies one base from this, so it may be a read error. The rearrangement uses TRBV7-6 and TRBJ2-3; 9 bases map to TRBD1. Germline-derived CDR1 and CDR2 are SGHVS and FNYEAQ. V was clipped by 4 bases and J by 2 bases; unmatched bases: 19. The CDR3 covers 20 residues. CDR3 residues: CASSSTVRGVGTGPTDTQYF. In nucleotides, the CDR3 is TGTGCCAGCAGCTCCACGGTGCGGGGTGTCGGGACAGGGCCCACAGATACGCAGTATTTT.

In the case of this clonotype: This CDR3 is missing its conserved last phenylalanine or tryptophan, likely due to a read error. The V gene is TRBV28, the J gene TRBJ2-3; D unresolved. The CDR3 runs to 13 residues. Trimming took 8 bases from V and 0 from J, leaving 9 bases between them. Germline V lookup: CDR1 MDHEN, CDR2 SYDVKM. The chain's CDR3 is CASRTISTDTQYS. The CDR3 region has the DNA TGTGCCAGCCGGACGATCAGCACAGATACGCAGTATTCT.

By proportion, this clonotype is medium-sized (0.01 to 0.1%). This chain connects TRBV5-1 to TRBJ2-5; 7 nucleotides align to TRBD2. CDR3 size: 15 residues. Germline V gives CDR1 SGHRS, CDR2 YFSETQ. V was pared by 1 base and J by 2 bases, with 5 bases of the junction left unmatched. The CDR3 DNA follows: TGCGCCAGCAGCTTGTGGGGAGGGGATCAAGAGACCCAGTACTTC. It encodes CASSLWGGDQETQYF.

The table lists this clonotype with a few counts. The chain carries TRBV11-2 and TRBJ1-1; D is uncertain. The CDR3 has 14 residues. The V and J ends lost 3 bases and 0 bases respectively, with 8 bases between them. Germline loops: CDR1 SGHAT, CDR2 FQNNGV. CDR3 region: CASSFAPLNTEAFF. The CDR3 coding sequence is TGTGCCAGCAGCTTCGCGCCCTTGAACACTGAAGCTTTCTTT.